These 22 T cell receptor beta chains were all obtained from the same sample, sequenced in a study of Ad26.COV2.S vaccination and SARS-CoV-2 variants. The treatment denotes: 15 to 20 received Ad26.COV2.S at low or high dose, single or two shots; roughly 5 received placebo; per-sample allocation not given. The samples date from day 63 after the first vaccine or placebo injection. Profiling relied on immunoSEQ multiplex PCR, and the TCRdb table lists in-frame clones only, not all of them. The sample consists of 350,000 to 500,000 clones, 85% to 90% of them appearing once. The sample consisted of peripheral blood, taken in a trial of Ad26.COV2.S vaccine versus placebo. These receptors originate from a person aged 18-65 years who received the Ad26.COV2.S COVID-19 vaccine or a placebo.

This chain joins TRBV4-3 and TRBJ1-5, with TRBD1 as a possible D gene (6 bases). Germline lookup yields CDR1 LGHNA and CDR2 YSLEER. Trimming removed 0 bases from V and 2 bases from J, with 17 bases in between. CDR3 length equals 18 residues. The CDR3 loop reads CASSQDWDKVYGNQPQHF. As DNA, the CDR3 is TGCGCCAGCAGCCAAGATTGGGACAAGGTATATGGCAATCAGCCCCAGCATTTT.

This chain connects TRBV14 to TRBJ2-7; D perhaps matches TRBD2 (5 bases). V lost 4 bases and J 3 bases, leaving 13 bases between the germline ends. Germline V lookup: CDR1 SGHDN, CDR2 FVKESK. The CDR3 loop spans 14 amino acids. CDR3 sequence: CASSPRGEVYEQYV. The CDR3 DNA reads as TGTGCCAGCAGCCCTCGGGGAGAGGTCTACGAGCAGTACGTC.

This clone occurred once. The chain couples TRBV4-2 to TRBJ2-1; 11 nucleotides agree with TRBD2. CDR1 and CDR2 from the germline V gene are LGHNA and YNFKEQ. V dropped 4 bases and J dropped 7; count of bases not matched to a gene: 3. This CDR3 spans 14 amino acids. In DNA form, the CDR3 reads TGTGCCAGCAGCCCCCGACTAGCGGGGAATGAGCAGTTCTTC. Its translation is CASSPRLAGNEQFF.

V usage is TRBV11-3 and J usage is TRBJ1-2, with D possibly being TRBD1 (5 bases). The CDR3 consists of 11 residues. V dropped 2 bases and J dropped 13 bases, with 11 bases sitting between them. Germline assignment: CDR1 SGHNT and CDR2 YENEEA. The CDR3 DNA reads TGTGCCAGCAGCTTATACAGGCTCATCACCTTC. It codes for CASSLYRLITF.

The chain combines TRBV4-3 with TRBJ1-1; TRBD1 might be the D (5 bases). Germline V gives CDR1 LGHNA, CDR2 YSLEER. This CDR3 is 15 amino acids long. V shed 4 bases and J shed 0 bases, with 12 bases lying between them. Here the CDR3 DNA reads TGCGCCAGCAGCCGGCGGGCAGGGTTGAACACTGAAGCTTTCTTT. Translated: CASSRRAGLNTEAFF.

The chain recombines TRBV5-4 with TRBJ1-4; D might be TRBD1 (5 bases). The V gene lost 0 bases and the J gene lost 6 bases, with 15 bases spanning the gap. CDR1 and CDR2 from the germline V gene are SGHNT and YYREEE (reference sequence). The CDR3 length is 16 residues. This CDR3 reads CASSLGGTSIYEKLFF. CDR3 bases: TGTGCCAGCAGCTTGGGCGGGACCTCTATTTATGAAAAACTGTTTTTT.

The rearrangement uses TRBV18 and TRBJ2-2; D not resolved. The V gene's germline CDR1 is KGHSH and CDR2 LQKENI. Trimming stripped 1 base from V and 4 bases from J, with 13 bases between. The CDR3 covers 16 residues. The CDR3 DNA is TGTGCCAGCTCACCACGCTCCCCCTCCGTCACCGGGGAGCTGTTTTTT. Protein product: CASSPRSPSVTGELFF.

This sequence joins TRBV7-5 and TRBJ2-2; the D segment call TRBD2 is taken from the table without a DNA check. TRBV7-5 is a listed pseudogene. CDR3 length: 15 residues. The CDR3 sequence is CARSAPSGTEDGLFF. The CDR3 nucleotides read TGTGCCAGAAGTGCACCGAGCGGGACGGAGGATGGGCTGTTTTTT.

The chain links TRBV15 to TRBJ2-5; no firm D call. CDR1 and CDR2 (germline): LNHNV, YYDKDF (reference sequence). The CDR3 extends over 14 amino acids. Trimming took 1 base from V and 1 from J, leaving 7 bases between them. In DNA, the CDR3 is TGTGCCACCAGCAGAGCGTGGGGCCAAGAGACCCAGTACTTC. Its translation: CATSRAWGQETQYF.

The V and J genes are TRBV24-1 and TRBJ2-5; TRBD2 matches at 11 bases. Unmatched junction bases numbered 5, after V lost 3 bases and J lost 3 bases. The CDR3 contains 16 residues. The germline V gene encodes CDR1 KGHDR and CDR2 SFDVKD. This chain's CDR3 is CATSDASGGLEETQYF. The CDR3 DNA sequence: TGTGCCACCAGTGATGCTAGCGGGGGGCTAGAAGAGACCCAGTACTTC.

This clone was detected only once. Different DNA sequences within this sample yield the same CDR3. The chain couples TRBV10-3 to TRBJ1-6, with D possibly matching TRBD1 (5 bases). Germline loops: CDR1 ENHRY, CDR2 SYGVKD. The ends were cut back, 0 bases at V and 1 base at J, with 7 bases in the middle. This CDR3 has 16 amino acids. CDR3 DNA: TGTGCCATCAGTGAGTCCGGGGGTTCCTATAATTCACCCCTCCACTTT. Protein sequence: CAISESGGSYNSPLHF.

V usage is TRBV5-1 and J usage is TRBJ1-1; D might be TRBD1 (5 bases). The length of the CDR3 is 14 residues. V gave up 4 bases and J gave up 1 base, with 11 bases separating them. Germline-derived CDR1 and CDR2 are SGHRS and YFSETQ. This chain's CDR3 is CASSRGAGNTEAFF. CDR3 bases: TGCGCCAGCAGCCGAGGGGCAGGGAACACTGAAGCTTTCTTT.

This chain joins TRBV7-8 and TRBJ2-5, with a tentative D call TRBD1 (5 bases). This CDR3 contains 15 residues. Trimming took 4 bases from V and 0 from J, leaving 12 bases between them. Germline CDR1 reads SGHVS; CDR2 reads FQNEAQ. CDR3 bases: TGTGCCAGCAGCTCTTTGACAGCGTACCAAGAGACCCAGTACTTC. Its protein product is CASSSLTAYQETQYF.

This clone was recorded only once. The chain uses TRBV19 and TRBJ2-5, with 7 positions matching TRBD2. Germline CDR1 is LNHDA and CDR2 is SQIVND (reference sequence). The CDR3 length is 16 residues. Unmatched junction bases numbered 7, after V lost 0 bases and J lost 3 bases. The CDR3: CASSIDGKGGEETQYF. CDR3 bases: TGTGCCAGTAGTATAGATGGAAAGGGAGGGGAAGAGACCCAGTACTTC.

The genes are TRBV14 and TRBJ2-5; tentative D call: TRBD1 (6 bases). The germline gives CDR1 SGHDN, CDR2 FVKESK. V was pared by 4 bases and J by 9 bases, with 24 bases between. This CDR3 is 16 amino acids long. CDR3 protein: CASSRIGTEQGAAQYF. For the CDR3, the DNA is TGTGCCAGCAGCCGAATCGGAACGGAACAGGGAGCGGCCCAGTACTTC. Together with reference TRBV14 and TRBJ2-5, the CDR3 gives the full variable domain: EAGVTQFPSHSVIEKGQTVTLRCDPISGHDNLYWYRRVMGKEIKFLLHFVKESKQDESGMPNNRFLAERTGGTYSTLKVQPAELEDSGVYFCASSRIGTEQGAAQYFGPGTRLLVL.

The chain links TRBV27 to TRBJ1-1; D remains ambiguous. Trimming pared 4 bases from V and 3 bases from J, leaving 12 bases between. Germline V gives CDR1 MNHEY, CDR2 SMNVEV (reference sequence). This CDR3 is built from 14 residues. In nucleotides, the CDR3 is TGTGCCAGCAGTTGGCAAGGGAGGGACACTGAAGCTTTCTTT. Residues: CASSWQGRDTEAFF.

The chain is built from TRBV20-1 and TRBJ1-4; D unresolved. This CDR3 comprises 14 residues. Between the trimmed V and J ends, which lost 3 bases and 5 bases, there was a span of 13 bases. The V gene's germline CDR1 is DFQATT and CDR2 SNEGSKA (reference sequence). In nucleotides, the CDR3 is TGCAGTGCTAGTAAACATAGTCCGAATGAAAAACTGTTTTTT. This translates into CSASKHSPNEKLFF.

CDR3 sequence reads: CASSLRQGDPLHF. CDR3 in DNA: TGTGCCAGCTCACTTCGACAGGGCGACCCCCTCCACTTT. The chain recombines TRBV18 with TRBJ1-6; 7 bases match TRBD1. This CDR3 has 13 amino acids. The junction had 7 bases not matched to a gene; V was cut back by 4 bases and J by 13 bases. Germline-derived CDR1 and CDR2 are KGHSH and LQKENI.

DNA for the CDR3: TGTGCCAGCAGCTTTCAGGTTGCGAGCACAGATACGCAGTATTTT. This sequence encodes CASSFQVASTDTQYF. The genes are TRBV5-4 and TRBJ2-3; unclear D gene. CDR1 SGHNT and CDR2 YYREEE come from the germline V gene (reference sequence). The CDR3 has 15 residues. Trimming removed 2 bases from V and 0 bases from J, with 10 bases in between.

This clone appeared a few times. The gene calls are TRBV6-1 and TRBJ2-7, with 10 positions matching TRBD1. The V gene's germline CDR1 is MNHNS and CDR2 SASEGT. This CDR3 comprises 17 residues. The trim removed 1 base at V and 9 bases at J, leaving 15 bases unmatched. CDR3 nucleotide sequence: TGTGCCAGCAGTGAAGAAGTCGAGGGACAGGGGATACCGTGGCAGTACGTC. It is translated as CASSEEVEGQGIPWQYV.

The CDR3 sequence: CTSSQAISEEAGNSPLHF. The CDR3 DNA reads as TGCACCAGCAGCCAAGCAATCTCGGAAGAGGCCGGCAATTCACCCCTCCACTTT. The chain carries TRBV1 and TRBJ1-6. TRBV1 counts as a pseudogene. This CDR3 spans 18 amino acids.

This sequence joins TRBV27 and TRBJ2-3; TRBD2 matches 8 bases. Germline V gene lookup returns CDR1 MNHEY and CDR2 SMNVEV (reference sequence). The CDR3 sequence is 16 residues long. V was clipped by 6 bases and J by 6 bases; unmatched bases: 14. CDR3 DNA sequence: TGTGCCAGCAGAGGTTTGGCGGGGGGCCATAGGGATACGCAGTATTTT. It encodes CASRGLAGGHRDTQYF.